The 8 T cell receptor beta chains below were found in one sample sequenced in a study of vaccination and CD4 T cells after COVID-19 (dated by TCRdb to 2021 to 2024). These TCRs' antigens remain unknown. The label giving this sample's treatment or condition can be read as: roughly 11-day PBMC culture with coronavirus spike peptide pools or control peptides (ViraFEST assay). The receptor library was made with PCR. Sequencing was carried out with an Illumina iSeq 100. DNA from cultured CD4+ T cells was subjected to TCR sequencing with the Oncomine TCR Beta short-read assay at the Johns Hopkins FTIC core. The public sequencing data were trimmed at Q25 with fastp and processed into clonotypes with MiXCR by TCRdb, which kept only in-frame beta chains. For every CDR3 protein sequence, its rows merge into one entry that carries the most common genes and DNA. The sample includes 15,000 to 20,000 distinct CDR3 sequences, with 48% observed a single time. The top ten constitute 2.5% of the sample.

The sample here was CD4+ T cells from blood, cultured in vitro, taken after SARS-CoV-2 vaccination. These receptors were taken from a human donor who had recovered from COVID-19.

Only a few counts were recorded for this clonotype. The rearrangement joins TRBV6-2 or TRBV6-3 to TRBJ2-7; a possible D gene is TRBD1 (6 bases). The germline V gene encodes CDR1 MNHEY and CDR2 SVGEGT. The CDR3 has 12 amino acids. V gave up 8 bases and J gave up 6 bases, with 14 bases separating them. CDR3 in amino acids: CASHYRDREQYF. The CDR3 DNA is TGTGCCAGCCATTACAGGGATCGCGAGCAGTACTTC.

The rearrangement links TRBV7-2 to TRBJ1-2, with unresolved D. The CDR3 is 17 amino acids. V lost 1 base to trimming and J lost 2 bases, with 17 bases between them. The germline V gene encodes CDR1 SGHTA and CDR2 FQGNSA. This CDR3 reads CASSLGIGGIGNYGYTF. CDR3 coding DNA: TGTGCCAGCAGCTTAGGTATAGGCGGGATAGGGAACTATGGCTACACCTTC.

This clonotype was recorded a few times. The gene calls are TRBV20-1 and TRBJ1-2, with 10 bases fitting TRBD1. V gave up 6 bases and J gave up 3 bases; unmatched junction bases: 4. The CDR3 extends over 13 amino acids. Per the germline V gene, CDR1 is DFQATT and CDR2 is SNEGSKA (reference sequence). This CDR3 is CSARGQGHYGYTF. Here the CDR3 DNA reads TGCAGTGCCAGGGGACAGGGGCACTATGGCTACACCTTC.

This clonotype appeared a few times. The gene calls are TRBV7-9 and TRBJ2-7, with D hard to call. Germline loops: CDR1 SEHNR, CDR2 FQNEAQ (reference sequence). Trimming cost V 5 bases and J 4 bases, with 6 bases left between them. The CDR3 sequence is 11 residues long. The CDR3 loop is CASSPEYEQYF. CDR3 coding DNA: TGTGCCAGCAGCCCAGAATACGAGCAGTACTTC.

The chain couples TRBV20-1 to TRBJ2-7; tentatively, D is TRBD2 (5 bases). The J call may be faulty, since TRBJ2-5 better matches the DNA end. This CDR3 spans 14 amino acids. Germline-derived CDR1 and CDR2 are DFQATT and SNEGSKA (reference sequence). The CDR3 nucleotides read TGCAGTGCTAGTCTAAGCGGCCCCGGAGAGACCCAGTACTTC. It yields the protein CSASLSGPGETQYF.

The chain is built from TRBV27 and TRBJ1-2; D might be TRBD1 (5 bases). This CDR3 contains 16 residues. V was clipped by 6 bases and J by 0 bases, with 17 bases between them. Germline V gene lookup returns CDR1 MNHEY and CDR2 SMNVEV (reference sequence). The CDR3 DNA reads TGTGCCAGCAGCTTCGACAGCCGCCCCTCTAACTATGGCTACACCTTC. This gives the protein CASSFDSRPSNYGYTF.

This clonotype was recorded a few times. This chain connects TRBV6-1 to TRBJ1-1; TRBD1 matches at 8 bases. Germline lookup yields CDR1 MNHNS and CDR2 SASEGT. V dropped 6 bases and J dropped 7; count of bases not matched to a gene: 4. The CDR3 covers 12 residues. The DNA of the CDR3 is TGTGCCAGCAGACATGGACAGGGTGAAGCTTTCTTT. Its translation is CASRHGQGEAFF.

This clonotype was seen a handful of times. V is TRBV7-8 and J is TRBJ1-1; possible D gene TRBD1, 5 bases. This CDR3 contains 14 residues. Trimming removed 2 bases from V and 0 bases from J, with 7 bases in between. Per germline, CDR1 SGHVS and CDR2 FQNEAQ. CDR3 bases: TGTGCCAGCAGCTTAAGGACAATGAACACTGAAGCTTTCTTT. Amino acid sequence: CASSLRTMNTEAFF.